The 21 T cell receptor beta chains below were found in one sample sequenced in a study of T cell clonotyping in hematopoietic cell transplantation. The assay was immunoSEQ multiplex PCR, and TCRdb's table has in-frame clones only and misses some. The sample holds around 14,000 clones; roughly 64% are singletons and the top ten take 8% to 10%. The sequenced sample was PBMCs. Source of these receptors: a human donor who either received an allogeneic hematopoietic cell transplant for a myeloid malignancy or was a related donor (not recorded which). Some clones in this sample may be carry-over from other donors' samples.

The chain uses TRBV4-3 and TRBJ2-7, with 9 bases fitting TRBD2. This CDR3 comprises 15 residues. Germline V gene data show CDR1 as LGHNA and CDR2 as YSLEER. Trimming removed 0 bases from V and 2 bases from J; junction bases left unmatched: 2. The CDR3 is CASSQELAGAYEQYF. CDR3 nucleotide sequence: TGCGCCAGCAGCCAAGAGTTAGCGGGAGCCTACGAGCAGTACTTC.

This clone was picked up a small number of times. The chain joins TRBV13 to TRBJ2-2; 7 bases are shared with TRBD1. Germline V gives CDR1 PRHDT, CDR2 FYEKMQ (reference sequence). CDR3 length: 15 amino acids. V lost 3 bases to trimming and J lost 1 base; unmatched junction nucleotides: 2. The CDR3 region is CASSFRDRNTGELFF. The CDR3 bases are TGTGCCAGCAGCTTCCGGGACAGGAACACCGGGGAGCTGTTTTTT.

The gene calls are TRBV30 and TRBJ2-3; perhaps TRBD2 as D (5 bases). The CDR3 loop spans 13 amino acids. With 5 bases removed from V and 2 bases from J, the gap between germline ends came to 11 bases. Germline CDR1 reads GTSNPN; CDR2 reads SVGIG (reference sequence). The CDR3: CAWEGGTTDTQYF. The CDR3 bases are TGTGCCTGGGAGGGCGGAACCACAGATACGCAGTATTTT.

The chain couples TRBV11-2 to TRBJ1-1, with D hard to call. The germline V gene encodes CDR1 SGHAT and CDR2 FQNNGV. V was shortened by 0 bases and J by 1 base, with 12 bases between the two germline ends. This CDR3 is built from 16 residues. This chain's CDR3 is CASSLDLADWNTEAFF. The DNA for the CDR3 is TGTGCCAGCAGCTTAGATTTGGCAGATTGGAACACTGAAGCTTTCTTT. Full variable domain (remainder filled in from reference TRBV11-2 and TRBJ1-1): EAGVAQSPRYKIIEKRQSVAFWCNPISGHATLYWYQQILGQGPKLLIQFQNNGVVDDSQLPKDRFSAERLKGVDSTLKIQPAKLEDSAVYLCASSLDLADWNTEAFFGQGTRLTVV.

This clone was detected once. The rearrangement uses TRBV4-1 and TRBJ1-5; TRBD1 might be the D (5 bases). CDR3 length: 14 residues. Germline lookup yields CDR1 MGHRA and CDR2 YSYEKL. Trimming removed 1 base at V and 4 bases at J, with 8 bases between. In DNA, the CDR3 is TGCGCCAGCAGCCAAGGGACACGAAATCAGCCCCAGCATTTT. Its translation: CASSQGTRNQPQHF.

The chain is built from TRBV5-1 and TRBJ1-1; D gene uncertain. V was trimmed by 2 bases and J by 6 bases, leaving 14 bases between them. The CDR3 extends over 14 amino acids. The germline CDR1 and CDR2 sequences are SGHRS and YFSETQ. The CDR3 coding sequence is TGCGCCAGCAGCTTTGTACAAAAGGGCGCTGAAGCTTTCTTT. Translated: CASSFVQKGAEAFF. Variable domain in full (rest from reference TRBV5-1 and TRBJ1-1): KAGVTQTPRYLIKTRGQQVTLSCSPISGHRSVSWYQQTPGQGLQFLFEYFSETQRNKGNFPGRFSGRQFSNSRSEMNVSTLELGDSALYLCASSFVQKGAEAFFGQGTRLTVV.

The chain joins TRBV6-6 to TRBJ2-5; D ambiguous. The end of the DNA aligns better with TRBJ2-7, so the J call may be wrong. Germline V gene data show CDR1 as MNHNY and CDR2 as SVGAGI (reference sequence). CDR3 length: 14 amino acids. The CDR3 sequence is CASSPTHQLDEQYF. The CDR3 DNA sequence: TGTGCCAGCAGTCCGACCCATCAACTGGACGAGCAGTACTTC.

The DNA for the CDR3 is TGTGCCTGGAGTCCTTCACAGGGAGACTACACCTTC. Translating it yields CAWSPSQGDYTF. The chain joins TRBV30 to TRBJ1-2; perhaps TRBD1 as D (6 bases). V was cut by 2 bases and J by 10 bases, with 14 bases left in between. The CDR3 covers 12 residues. Germline values: CDR1 GTSNPN, CDR2 SVGIG (reference sequence).

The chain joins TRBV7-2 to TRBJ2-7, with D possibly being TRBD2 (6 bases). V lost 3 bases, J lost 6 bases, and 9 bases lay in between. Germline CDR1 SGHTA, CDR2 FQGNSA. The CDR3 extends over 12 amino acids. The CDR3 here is CASSFGGREQYF. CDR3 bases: TGTGCCAGCAGCTTTGGAGGGCGCGAGCAGTACTTC.

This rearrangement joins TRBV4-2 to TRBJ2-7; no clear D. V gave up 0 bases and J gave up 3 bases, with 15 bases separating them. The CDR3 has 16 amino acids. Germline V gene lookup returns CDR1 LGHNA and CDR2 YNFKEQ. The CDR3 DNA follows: TGTGCCAGCAGCCAAGACGGGTCGCGTCCTCACTACGAGCAGTACTTC. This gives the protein CASSQDGSRPHYEQYF.

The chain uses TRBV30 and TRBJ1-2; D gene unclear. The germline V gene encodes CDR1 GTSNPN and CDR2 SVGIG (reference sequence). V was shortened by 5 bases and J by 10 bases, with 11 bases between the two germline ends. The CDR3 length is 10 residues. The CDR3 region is CAWWTGSYTF. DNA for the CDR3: TGTGCCTGGTGGACGGGATCCTACACCTTC.

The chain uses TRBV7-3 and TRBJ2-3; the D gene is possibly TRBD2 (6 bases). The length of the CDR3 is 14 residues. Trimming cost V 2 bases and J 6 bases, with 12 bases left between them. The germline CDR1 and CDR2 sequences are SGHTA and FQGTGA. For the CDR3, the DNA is TGTGCCAGCAGCTTACCGGGGGTCACGGATACGCAGTATTTT. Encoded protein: CASSLPGVTDTQYF.

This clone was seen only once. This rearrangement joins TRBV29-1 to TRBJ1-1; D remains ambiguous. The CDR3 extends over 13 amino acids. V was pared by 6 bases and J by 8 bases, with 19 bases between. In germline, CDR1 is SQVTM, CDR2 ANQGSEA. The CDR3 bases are TGCAGCGTAGAGAGGACGGAGCGTGGAGAAGCTTTCTTT. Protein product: CSVERTERGEAFF.

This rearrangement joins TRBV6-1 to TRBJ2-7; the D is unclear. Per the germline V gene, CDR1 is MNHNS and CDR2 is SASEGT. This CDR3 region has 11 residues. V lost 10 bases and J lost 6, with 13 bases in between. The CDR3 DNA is TGTGCCACCGAAGAGGTAGTCGAGCAGTACTTC. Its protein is CATEEVVEQYF.

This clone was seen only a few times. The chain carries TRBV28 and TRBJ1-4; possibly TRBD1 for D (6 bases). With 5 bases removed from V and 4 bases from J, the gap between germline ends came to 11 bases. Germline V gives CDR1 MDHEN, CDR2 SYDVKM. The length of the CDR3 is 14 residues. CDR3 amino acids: CASSQGRHNEKLFF. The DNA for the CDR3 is TGTGCCAGCAGTCAGGGGAGACATAATGAAAAACTGTTTTTT. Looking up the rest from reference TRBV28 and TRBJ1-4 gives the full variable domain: DVKVTQSSRYLVKRTGEKVFLECVQDMDHENMFWYRQDPGLGLRLIYFSYDVKMKEKGDIPEGYSVSREKKERFSLILESASTNQTSMYLCASSQGRHNEKLFFGSGTQLSVL.

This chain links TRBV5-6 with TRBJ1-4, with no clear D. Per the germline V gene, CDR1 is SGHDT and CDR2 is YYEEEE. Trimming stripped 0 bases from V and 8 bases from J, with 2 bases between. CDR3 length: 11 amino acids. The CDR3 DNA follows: TGTGCCAGCAGCTTGGGGGAAAAACTGTTTTTT. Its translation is CASSLGEKLFF.

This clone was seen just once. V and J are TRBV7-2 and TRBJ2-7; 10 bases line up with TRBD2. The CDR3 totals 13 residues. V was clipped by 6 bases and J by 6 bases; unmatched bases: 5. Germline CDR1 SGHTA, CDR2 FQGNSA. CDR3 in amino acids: CASRASGGGEQYF. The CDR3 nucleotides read TGTGCCAGCAGGGCTAGCGGGGGAGGCGAGCAGTACTTC. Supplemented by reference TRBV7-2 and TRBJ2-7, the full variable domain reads GAGVSQSPSNKVTEKGKDVELRCDPISGHTALYWYRQSLGQGLEFLIYFQGNSAPDKSGLPSDRFSAERTGGSVSTLTIQRTQQEDSAVYLCASRASGGGEQYFGPGTRLTVT.

CDR3 nucleotide sequence: TGCGCCAGCAGCCAGAACAGGGGGGACTATGGCTACACCTTC. As protein: CASSQNRGDYGYTF. The chain employs TRBV4-3 and TRBJ1-2, with 8 bases that match TRBD1. Germline V CDR1 and CDR2: LGHNA, YSLEER. Trimming removed 3 bases from V and 3 bases from J; junction bases left unmatched: 3. This CDR3 has 14 residues.

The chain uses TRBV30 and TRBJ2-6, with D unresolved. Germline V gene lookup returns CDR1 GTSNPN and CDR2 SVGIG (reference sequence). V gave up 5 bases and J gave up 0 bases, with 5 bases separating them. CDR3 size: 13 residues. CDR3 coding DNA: TGTGCCTGGGACCCCTCTGGGGCCAACGTCCTGACTTTC. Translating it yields CAWDPSGANVLTF.

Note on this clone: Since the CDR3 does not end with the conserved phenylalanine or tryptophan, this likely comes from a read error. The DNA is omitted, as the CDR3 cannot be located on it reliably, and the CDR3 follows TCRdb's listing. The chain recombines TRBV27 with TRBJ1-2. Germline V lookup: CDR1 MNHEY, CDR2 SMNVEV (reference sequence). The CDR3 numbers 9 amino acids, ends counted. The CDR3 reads CASLGPRPL.

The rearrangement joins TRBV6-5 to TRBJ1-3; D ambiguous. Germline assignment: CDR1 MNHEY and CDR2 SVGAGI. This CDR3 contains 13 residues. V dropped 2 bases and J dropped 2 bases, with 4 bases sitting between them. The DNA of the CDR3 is TGTGCCAGCAGTTACAAGGCTGGAAACACCATATATTTT. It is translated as CASSYKAGNTIYF.